The 23 T cell receptor beta chains reported below all come from one sample, sequenced in a study of cytomegalovirus exposure and HLA in healthy donors. The study ran its PCR with 60 Vbeta and 13 Jbeta primers. Clones were sequenced by immunoSEQ multiplex PCR, and TCRdb holds only the in-frame ones, with some missing. The sample yields 150,000 or so clones, 75% to 80% seen once. The sample was PBMCs. The receptors shown here come from a woman between 50 and 59 years old in good health and CMV-seropositive.

CDR3 region: CASSYTSSGGADTQYF. The CDR3 nucleotides are TGTGCCAGCAGCTACACCTCAAGCGGGGGGGCAGATACGCAGTATTTT. The chain employs TRBV6-5 and TRBJ2-3, with 10 bases aligning to TRBD2. In germline, CDR1 is MNHEY, CDR2 SVGAGI. The length of the CDR3 is 16 residues. V gave up 6 bases and J gave up 4 bases; unmatched junction bases: 10.

The chain links TRBV5-4 to TRBJ1-1; 7 bases agree with TRBD1. V dropped 5 bases and J dropped 1; count of bases not matched to a gene: 5. The germline V gene encodes CDR1 SGHNT and CDR2 YYREEE (reference sequence). The CDR3 runs to 14 residues. CDR3 sequence: CASRERDRNTEAFF. CDR3 nucleotides: TGTGCCAGCAGAGAAAGGGACAGGAACACTGAAGCTTTCTTT.

V gene TRBV28 combines with J gene TRBJ1-1; 7 positions match TRBD1. CDR1 MDHEN and CDR2 SYDVKM come from the germline V gene. Trimming took 11 bases from V and 6 from J; bases not matched to a gene: 9. This CDR3 has 12 residues. The CDR3 DNA reads TGTGCCGGGCGGGACAGTGGTTCTGAAGCTTTCTTT. Its translation is CAGRDSGSEAFF.

The V call is TRBV6-6, the J call TRBJ1-1; no definite D call. This CDR3 comprises 15 residues. Trimming left V 6 bases short and J 11 bases short, with 25 bases between. Germline assignment: CDR1 MNHNY and CDR2 SVGAGI (reference sequence). The CDR3 here is CASRRRTSLAQAAFF. The CDR3 DNA sequence: TGTGCCAGCAGAAGGAGGACGTCCTTGGCCCAGGCGGCTTTCTTT.

This chain links TRBV29-1 with TRBJ2-1; maybe TRBD2 (5 bases). Germline V gives CDR1 SQVTM, CDR2 ANQGSEA. Trimming removed 3 bases at V and 0 bases at J, with 9 bases between. This CDR3 contains 14 residues. This chain's CDR3 is CSVDSGSSYNEQFF. The DNA for the CDR3 is TGCAGCGTTGACAGCGGCAGCTCCTACAATGAGCAGTTCTTC.

In this sample, this clone turned up once. V and J are TRBV6-5 and TRBJ1-2; 7 nucleotides align to TRBD1. J gave up 4 bases and V 2 bases, and 7 bases lay outside the gene matches. Looked up from germline, CDR1 is MNHEY and CDR2 is SVGAGI. This CDR3 contains 15 residues. In DNA form, the CDR3 reads TGTGCCAGCAGTTACCTCCGGGACAGAGCCTATGGCTACACCTTC. It translates to CASSYLRDRAYGYTF.

This rearrangement joins TRBV28 to TRBJ1-1; possible D gene TRBD1, 6 bases. In germline, CDR1 is MDHEN, CDR2 SYDVKM. This CDR3 spans 14 amino acids. The V end lost 4 bases, the J end lost 7 bases, and 16 bases lay between the germline ends. This CDR3 is CASSSHQGPSEAFF. The CDR3 region has the DNA TGTGCCAGCAGTTCCCATCAGGGGCCCAGTGAAGCTTTCTTT. Variable domain in full (rest from reference TRBV28 and TRBJ1-1): DVKVTQSSRYLVKRTGEKVFLECVQDMDHENMFWYRQDPGLGLRLIYFSYDVKMKEKGDIPEGYSVSREKKERFSLILESASTNQTSMYLCASSSHQGPSEAFFGQGTRLTVV.

The genes are TRBV19 and TRBJ1-2; 8 nucleotides align to TRBD1. V lost 2 bases and J lost 7; bases outside the gene matches: 6. The CDR3 is made up of 14 amino acids. Germline CDR1 is LNHDA and CDR2 is SQIVND (reference sequence). The CDR3 spells CASSITQGASGYTF. CDR3 in DNA: TGTGCCAGTAGTATAACGCAGGGGGCTTCTGGCTACACCTTC.

Regarding this clone: Other nucleotide sequences from this sample produce the same CDR3. The chain recombines TRBV7-2 with TRBJ2-7; 10 positions match TRBD1. Germline CDR1 SGHTA, CDR2 FQGNSA. V was pared by 5 bases and J by 2 bases, with 3 bases of the junction left unmatched. This CDR3 is built from 14 residues. CDR3 loop: CASSPDRGPYEQYF. The CDR3 nucleotides are TGTGCCAGCAGCCCCGACAGGGGGCCCTACGAGCAGTACTTC. Complete variable domain (other parts from reference TRBV7-2 and TRBJ2-7): GAGVSQSPSNKVTEKGKDVELRCDPISGHTALYWYRQSLGQGLEFLIYFQGNSAPDKSGLPSDRFSAERTGGSVSTLTIQRTQQEDSAVYLCASSPDRGPYEQYFGPGTRLTVT.

The chain carries TRBV6-5 and TRBJ1-2; D is perhaps TRBD1 (5 bases). The CDR3 is 13 residues long. CDR1 is MNHEY and CDR2 is SVGAGI in the germline V gene. Trimming took off 0 bases at V and 8 bases at J, with 10 bases between the two ends. CDR3 coding DNA: TGTGCCAGCAGTTACTCGATCTACAGGGGCTACACCTTC. The encoded protein is CASSYSIYRGYTF.

This clone was detected only once. The CDR3 bases are TGTGCCAGCAGCCGGGGGGGGTTGGCTAATGAAAAACTGTTTTTT. Its translation is CASSRGGLANEKLFF. The chain couples TRBV5-4 to TRBJ1-4; D is possibly TRBD1 (5 bases). The CDR3 runs 15 residues. Trimming left V 4 bases short and J 3 bases short, with 13 bases between. Germline CDR1 SGHNT, CDR2 YYREEE (reference sequence).

The CDR3 DNA follows: TGTGCCAGCAGTGAAGGGCGGGGGCCGCCGACAGAGACCCAGTACTTC. This gives the protein CASSEGRGPPTETQYF. V gene TRBV2 combines with J gene TRBJ2-5; TRBD2 might be the D (7 bases). Germline CDR1 and CDR2: SNHLY and FYNNEI. V lost 1 base, J lost 4 bases, and 16 bases lay in between. The CDR3 sequence is 16 residues long.

The chain employs TRBV15 and TRBJ1-2; D uncertain. Germline CDR1 reads LNHNV; CDR2 reads YYDKDF (reference sequence). The length of the CDR3 is 15 residues. V lost 3 bases, J lost 0 bases, and 11 bases lay in between. As DNA, the CDR3 is TGTGCCACCAGCAGTAAGACGGGAGCTAACTATGGCTACACCTTC. Amino acids: CATSSKTGANYGYTF.

This chain connects TRBV5-1 to TRBJ1-2; D remains ambiguous. CDR3 size: 14 residues. Trimming removed 4 bases from V and 3 bases from J, with 13 bases in between. Germline CDR1 SGHRS, CDR2 YFSETQ. The CDR3 region is CASSGGVFYYGYTF. CDR3 bases: TGCGCCAGCAGCGGAGGAGTCTTTTACTATGGCTACACCTTC.

The chain uses TRBV6-5 and TRBJ1-4; D remains unclear. V shed 6 bases and J shed 4 bases, with 15 bases lying between them. This CDR3 is 15 amino acids long. Germline CDR1 MNHEY, CDR2 SVGAGI. The DNA of the CDR3 is TGTGCCAGCAGGCCGGTGGGAGGAGTTAATGAAAAACTGTTTTTT. It encodes CASRPVGGVNEKLFF.

The chain couples TRBV21-1 to TRBJ1-2; the table gives TRBD1 as D, unverified against the DNA. TRBV21-1 is designated a pseudogene. The CDR3 spans 16 residues. CDR3 residues: CASSKTKDRGFCGYTF. CDR3 in DNA: TGTGCCAGCAGCAAAACGAAGGACAGGGGATTCTGTGGCTACACCTTC.

The chain is built from TRBV10-2 and TRBJ2-5; D perhaps matches TRBD2 (5 bases). The J call may be wrong; the DNA end is better matched by TRBJ2-7. The CDR3 is made up of 17 amino acids. Germline CDR1 and CDR2: WSHSY and SAAADI. The CDR3 loop reads CASSGLAGPRSSYEQYF. The CDR3 DNA follows: TGCGCCAGCAGTGGACTCGCGGGCCCTAGGAGCTCCTACGAGCAGTACTTC.

This chain links TRBV6-5 with TRBJ1-4; 7 bases are a match to TRBD1. Germline V gene lookup returns CDR1 MNHEY and CDR2 SVGAGI. The length of the CDR3 is 13 residues. With 4 bases clipped from V and 5 bases from J, the junction kept 1 base outside the gene matches. The CDR3 reads CASSSGGNEKLFF. In nucleotides, the CDR3 is TGTGCCAGCAGTTCAGGGGGAAATGAAAAACTGTTTTTT.

The genes are TRBV4-1 and TRBJ2-3; TRBD2 might be the D (6 bases). From germline, CDR1 is MGHRA and CDR2 YSYEKL. V was clipped by 3 bases and J by 0 bases, with 16 bases between them. CDR3 length equals 17 residues. CDR3 coding DNA: TGCGCCAGCAGCCAGCAAATCCTAGCGTCTAGCACAGATACGCAGTATTTT. As protein: CASSQQILASSTDTQYF.

The chain combines TRBV2 with TRBJ1-6; 10 bases are shared with TRBD1. Germline V lookup: CDR1 SNHLY, CDR2 FYNNEI. This CDR3 is 16 amino acids long. The V gene end was trimmed by 8 bases and the J gene end by 7 bases; junction bases not matched to a gene: 11. The DNA for the CDR3 is TGTGCCAGCTCTGGAATGGACAGGGGGTTAAATTCACCCCTCCACTTT. It codes for CASSGMDRGLNSPLHF.

V gene TRBV6-1 combines with J gene TRBJ1-1; TRBD1 is a possible D gene (5 bases). V lost 2 bases and J 7 bases, leaving 8 bases between the germline ends. The CDR3 totals 12 residues. From germline, CDR1 is MNHNS and CDR2 SASEGT. The CDR3 loop is CASSETGGEAFF. CDR3 nucleotide sequence: TGTGCCAGCAGTGAAACGGGGGGTGAAGCTTTCTTT.

The rearrangement joins TRBV19 to TRBJ1-4, with D perhaps TRBD1 (6 bases). V was clipped by 3 bases and J by 10 bases, with 12 bases between them. Germline CDR1 and CDR2: LNHDA and SQIVND (reference sequence). The CDR3 is made up of 13 amino acids. CDR3 in amino acids: CASSMGARGKLFF. CDR3 bases: TGTGCCAGTAGTATGGGGGCTCGGGGAAAACTGTTTTTT.

The J gene is TRBJ2-5, the V gene TRBV5-1; D gene uncertain. The germline V gene encodes CDR1 SGHRS and CDR2 YFSETQ. Deletions cut 0 bases from V and 1 base from J, with 10 bases between. This CDR3 has 15 amino acids. CDR3 DNA: TGCGCCAGCAGCTTGGCCGTCCCGGGCCAAGAGACCCAGTACTTC. Its protein product is CASSLAVPGQETQYF.